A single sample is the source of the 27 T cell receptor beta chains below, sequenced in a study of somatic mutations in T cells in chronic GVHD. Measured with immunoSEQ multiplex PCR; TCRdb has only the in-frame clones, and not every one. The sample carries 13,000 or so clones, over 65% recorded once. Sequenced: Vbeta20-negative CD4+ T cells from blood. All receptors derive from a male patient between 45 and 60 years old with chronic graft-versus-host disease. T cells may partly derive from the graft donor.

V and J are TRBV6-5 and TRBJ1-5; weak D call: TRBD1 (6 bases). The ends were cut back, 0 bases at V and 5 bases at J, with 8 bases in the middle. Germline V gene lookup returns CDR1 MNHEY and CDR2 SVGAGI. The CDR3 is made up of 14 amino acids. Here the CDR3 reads CASSYSTGYQPQHF. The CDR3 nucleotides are TGTGCCAGCAGTTACTCGACAGGTTATCAGCCCCAGCATTTT.

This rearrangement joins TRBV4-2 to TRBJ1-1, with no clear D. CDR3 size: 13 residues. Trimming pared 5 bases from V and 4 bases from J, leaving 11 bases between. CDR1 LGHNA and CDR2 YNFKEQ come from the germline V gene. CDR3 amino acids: CASSEGSTTEAFF. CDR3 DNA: TGTGCCAGCAGCGAAGGGTCTACCACTGAAGCTTTCTTT.

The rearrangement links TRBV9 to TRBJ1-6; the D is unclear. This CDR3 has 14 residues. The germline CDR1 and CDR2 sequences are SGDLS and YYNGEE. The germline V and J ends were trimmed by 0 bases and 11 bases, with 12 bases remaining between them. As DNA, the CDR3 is TGTGCCAGCAGCGTAGGTTTGGGAGGTCCACCCCTCCACTTT. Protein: CASSVGLGGPPLHF.

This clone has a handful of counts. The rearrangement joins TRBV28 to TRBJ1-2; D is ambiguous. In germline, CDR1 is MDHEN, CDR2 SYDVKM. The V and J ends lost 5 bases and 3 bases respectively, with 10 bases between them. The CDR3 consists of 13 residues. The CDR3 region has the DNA TGTGCCAGCAGTCCCCCGGCGGACTATGGCTACACCTTC. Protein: CASSPPADYGYTF.

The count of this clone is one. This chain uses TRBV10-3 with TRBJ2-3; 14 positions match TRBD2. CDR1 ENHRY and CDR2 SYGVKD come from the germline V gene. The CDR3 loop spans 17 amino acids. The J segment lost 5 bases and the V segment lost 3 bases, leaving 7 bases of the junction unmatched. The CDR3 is CAISDRGLAGGGDTQYF. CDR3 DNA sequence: TGTGCCATCAGTGATAGAGGACTAGCGGGGGGCGGAGATACGCAGTATTTT.

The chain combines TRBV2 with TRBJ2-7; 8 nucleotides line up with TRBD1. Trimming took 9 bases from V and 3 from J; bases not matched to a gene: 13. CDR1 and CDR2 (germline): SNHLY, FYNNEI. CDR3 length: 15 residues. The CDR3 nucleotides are TGTGCCAGTAGGTACAGGGGGAATGACGGCTACGAGCAGTACTTC. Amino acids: CASRYRGNDGYEQYF.

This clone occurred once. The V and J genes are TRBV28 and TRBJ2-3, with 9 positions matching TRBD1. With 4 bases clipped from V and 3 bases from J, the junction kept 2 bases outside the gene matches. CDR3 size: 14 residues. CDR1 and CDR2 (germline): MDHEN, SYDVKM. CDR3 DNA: TGTGCCAGCAGTTCCGGACAGGGGACAGATACGCAGTATTTT. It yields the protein CASSSGQGTDTQYF.

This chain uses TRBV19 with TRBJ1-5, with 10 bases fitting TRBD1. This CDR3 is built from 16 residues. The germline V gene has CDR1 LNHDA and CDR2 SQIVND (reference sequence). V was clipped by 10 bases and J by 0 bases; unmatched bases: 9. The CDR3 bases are TGTGCCACCAGGGACAGGGGAGGATATAGCAATCAGCCCCAGCATTTT. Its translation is CATRDRGGYSNQPQHF.

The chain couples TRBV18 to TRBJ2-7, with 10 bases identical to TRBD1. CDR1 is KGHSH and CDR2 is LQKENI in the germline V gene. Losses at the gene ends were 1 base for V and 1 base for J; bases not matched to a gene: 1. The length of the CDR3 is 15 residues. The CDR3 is CASSPRGQGSYEQYF. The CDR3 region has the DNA TGTGCCAGCTCACCACGGGGACAGGGGTCCTACGAGCAGTACTTC.

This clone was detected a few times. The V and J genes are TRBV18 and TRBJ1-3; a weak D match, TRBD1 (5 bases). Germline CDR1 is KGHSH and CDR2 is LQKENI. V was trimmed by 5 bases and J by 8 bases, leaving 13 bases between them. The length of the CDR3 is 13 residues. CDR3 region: CASSGTTGHTIYF. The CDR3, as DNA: TGTGCCAGCTCAGGGACTACGGGCCACACCATATATTTT. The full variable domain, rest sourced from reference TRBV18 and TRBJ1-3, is NAGVMQNPRHLVRRRGQEARLRCSPMKGHSHVYWYRQLPEEGLKFMVYLQKENIIDESGMPKERFSAEFPKEGPSILRIQQVVRGDSAAYFCASSGTTGHTIYFGEGSWLTVV.

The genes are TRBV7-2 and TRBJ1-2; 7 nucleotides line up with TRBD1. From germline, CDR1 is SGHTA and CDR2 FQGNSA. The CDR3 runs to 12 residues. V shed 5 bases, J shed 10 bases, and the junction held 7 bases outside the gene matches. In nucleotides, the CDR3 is TGTGCCAGCAGCCCCCGACAGGGTTACTACACCTTC. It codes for CASSPRQGYYTF. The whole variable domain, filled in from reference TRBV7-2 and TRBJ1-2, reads GAGVSQSPSNKVTEKGKDVELRCDPISGHTALYWYRQSLGQGLEFLIYFQGNSAPDKSGLPSDRFSAERTGGSVSTLTIQRTQQEDSAVYLCASSPRQGYYTFGSGTRLTVV.

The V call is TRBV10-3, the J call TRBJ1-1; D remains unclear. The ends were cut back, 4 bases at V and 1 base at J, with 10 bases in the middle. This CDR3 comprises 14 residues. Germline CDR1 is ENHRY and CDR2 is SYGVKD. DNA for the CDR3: TGTGCCATCAGTGCGGGAACGGAGAACACTGAAGCTTTCTTT. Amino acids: CAISAGTENTEAFF.

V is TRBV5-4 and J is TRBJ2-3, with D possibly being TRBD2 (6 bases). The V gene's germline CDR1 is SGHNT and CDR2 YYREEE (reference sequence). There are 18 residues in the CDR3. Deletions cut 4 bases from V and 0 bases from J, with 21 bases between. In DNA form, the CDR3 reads TGTGCCAGCAGCCCCCGGGGAGGAGTGCCTCGTAGCACAGATACGCAGTATTTT. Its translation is CASSPRGGVPRSTDTQYF. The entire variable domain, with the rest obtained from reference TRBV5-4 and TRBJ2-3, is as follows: ETGVTQSPTHLIKTRGQQVTLRCSSQSGHNTVSWYQQALGQGPQFIFQYYREEENGRGNFPPRFSGLQFPNYSSELNVNALELDDSALYLCASSPRGGVPRSTDTQYFGPGTRLTVL.

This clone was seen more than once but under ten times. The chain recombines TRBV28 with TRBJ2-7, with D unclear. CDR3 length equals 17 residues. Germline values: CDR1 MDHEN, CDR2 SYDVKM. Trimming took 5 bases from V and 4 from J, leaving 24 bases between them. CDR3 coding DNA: TGTGCCAGCAGTCCACTATCTACTGCCACAACCCCATACGAGCAGTACTTC. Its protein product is CASSPLSTATTPYEQYF.

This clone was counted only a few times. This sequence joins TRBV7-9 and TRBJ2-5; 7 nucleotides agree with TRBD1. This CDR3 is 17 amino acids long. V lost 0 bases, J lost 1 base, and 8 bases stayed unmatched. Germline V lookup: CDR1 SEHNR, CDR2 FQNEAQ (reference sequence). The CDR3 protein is CASSLASGTGAQETQYF. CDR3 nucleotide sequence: TGTGCCAGCAGCTTAGCGAGTGGTACAGGGGCCCAAGAGACCCAGTACTTC.

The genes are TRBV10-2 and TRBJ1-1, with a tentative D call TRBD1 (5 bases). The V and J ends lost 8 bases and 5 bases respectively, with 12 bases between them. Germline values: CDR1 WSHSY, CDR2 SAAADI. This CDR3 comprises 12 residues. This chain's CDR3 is CASHHGGTEAFF. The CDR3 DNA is TGCGCCAGCCATCACGGGGGGACTGAAGCTTTCTTT.

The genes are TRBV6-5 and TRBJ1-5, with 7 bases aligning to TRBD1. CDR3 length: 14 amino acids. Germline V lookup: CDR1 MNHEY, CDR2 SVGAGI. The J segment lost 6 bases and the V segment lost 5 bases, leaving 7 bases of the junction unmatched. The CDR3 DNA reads TGTGCCAGCAGTCAGACAGGGTGGGGTCAGCCCCAGCATTTT. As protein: CASSQTGWGQPQHF.

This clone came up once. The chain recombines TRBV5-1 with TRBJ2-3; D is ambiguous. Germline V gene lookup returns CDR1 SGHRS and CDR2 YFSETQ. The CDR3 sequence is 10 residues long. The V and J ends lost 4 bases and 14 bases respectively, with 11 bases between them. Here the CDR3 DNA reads TGCGCCAGCAGCCCCTCCCCCTCGTATTTT. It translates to CASSPSPSYF.

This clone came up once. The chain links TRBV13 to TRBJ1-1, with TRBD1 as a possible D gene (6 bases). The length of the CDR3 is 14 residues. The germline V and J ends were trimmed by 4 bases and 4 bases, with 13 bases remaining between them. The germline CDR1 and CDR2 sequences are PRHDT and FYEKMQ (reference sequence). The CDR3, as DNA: TGTGCCAGCAGCTCTTGGGGGCTTGGCACTGAAGCTTTCTTT. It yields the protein CASSSWGLGTEAFF.

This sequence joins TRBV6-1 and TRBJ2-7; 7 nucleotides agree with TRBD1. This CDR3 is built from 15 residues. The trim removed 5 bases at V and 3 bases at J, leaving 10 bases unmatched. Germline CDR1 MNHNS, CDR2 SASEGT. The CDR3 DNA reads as TGTGCCAGCAGTCCCGCCGGGACAGACCGCTACGAGCAGTACTTC. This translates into CASSPAGTDRYEQYF.

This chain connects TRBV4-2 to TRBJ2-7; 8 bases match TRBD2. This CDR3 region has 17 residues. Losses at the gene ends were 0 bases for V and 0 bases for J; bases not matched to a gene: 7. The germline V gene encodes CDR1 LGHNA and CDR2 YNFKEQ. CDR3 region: CASSQEVLAGRSYEQYF. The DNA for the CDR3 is TGTGCCAGCAGCCAAGAAGTGCTAGCGGGTCGCTCCTACGAGCAGTACTTC.

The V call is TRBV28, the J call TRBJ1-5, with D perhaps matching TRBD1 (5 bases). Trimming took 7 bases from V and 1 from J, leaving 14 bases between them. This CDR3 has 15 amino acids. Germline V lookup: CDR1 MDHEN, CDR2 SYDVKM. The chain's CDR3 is CASTLGGVSNQPQHF. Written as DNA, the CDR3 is TGTGCCAGCACCTTGGGGGGGGTAAGCAATCAGCCCCAGCATTTT.

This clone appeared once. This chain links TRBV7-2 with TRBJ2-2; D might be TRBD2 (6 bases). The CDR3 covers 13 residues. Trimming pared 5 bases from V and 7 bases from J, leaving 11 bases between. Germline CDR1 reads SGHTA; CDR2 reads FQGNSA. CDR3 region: CASSPLAVGELFF. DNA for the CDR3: TGTGCCAGCAGCCCATTAGCGGTCGGGGAGCTGTTTTTT.

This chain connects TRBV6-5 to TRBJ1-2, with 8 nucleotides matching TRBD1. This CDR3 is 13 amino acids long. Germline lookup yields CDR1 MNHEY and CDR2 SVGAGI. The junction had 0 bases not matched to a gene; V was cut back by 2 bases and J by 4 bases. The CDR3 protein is CASSYDRGYGYTF. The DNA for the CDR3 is TGTGCCAGCAGTTACGACAGGGGCTATGGCTACACCTTC.

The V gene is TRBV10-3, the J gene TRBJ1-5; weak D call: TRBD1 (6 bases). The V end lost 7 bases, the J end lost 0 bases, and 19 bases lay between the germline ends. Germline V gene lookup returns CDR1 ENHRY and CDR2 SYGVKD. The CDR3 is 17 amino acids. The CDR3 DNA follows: TGTGCCATCATCCCTCCCCCGGACAGTTATAGCAATCAGCCCCAGCATTTT. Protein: CAIIPPPDSYSNQPQHF.

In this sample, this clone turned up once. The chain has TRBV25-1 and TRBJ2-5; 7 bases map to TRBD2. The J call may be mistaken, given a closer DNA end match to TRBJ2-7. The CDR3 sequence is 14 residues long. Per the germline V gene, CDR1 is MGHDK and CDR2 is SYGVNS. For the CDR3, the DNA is TGTGCCAGCAGTGTTGGCGGGAGACTCTACGAGCAGTACTTC. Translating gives CASSVGGRLYEQYF.

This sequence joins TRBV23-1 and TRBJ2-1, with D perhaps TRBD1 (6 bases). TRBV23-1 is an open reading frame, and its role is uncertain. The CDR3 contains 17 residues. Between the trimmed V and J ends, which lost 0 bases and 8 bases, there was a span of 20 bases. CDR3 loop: CASSQSKVSQGKDEQFF. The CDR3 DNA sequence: TGCGCCAGCAGTCAATCGAAGGTGTCCCAGGGGAAGGATGAGCAGTTCTTC.